This is a list of T cell receptor beta chains from one sample in a study of CD8 T cells in ankylosing spondylitis. MiXCR, applied by TCRdb to the 5' RACE reads, yields one record per CDR3 protein. The sample carries about 330,000 distinct CDR3 sequences, approximately 8.2% recorded once. Source material: blood, either unsorted or a sorted T cell fraction (not recorded which). These TCRs come from a male donor with ankylosing spondylitis. Each CDR3 is given with its conserved first and last residue. A D gene is named only where the DNA matches it firmly. Clone size appears in some rows only: once, few, many, or a class for an expanded clone.

TRBJ2-3 TRBD1 14 many TRBV7-8 TGTGCCAGCAGCGGACAGGGTATTTGGGATACGCAGTATTTT CASSGQGIWDTQYF
TRBJ2-3 NA 13 medium-sized TRBV12-3/TRBV12-4 TGCGCCAGCAGCTCGGGGGTCACAGATACGCAGTATTTT CASSSGVTDTQYF
TRBJ1-1 NA 14 many TRBV6-1 TGTGCCACCACCCCGGACAGAATGAACACTGAAGCTTTCTTT CATTPDRMNTEAFF
TRBJ1-4 NA 14 NA TRBV12-3/TRBV12-4 TGTGCCAGCAGTTTGGGGGCAGTGTCTGAAAAACTGTTTTTT CASSLGAVSEKLFF
TRBJ2-2 TRBD1 19 NA TRBV4-2 TGTGCCAGCAGCCAAGGATCACTCGGGGGACAGGGAAGGGGCGGGGAGCTGTTTTTT CASSQGSLGGQGRGGELFF
TRBJ1-2 TRBD1 14 few TRBV5-1 TGCGCCAGCAGCTTGGGACAGGGGCACGCTGGCTACACCTTC CASSLGQGHAGYTF
TRBJ2-7 TRBD1 14 NA TRBV5-1 TGCGCCAGCAGCGATTCGGGACAGCCCTACGAGCAGTACTTC CASSDSGQPYEQYF
TRBJ2-2 NA 16 NA TRBV5-4 TGTGCCAGCAGAAGTCTAGCGCACCGCGGGGCCGGGGAGCTGTTTTTT CASRSLAHRGAGELFF
TRBJ2-2 TRBD2 15 few TRBV28 TGTGCCAGCAGAAGAAGCGGGAGGAACACCGGGGAGCTGTTTTTT CASRRSGRNTGELFF
TRBJ2-2 TRBD2 19 NA TRBV4-1 TGCGCCAGCAGCCAAGAGGGGGGGGGACTAGCGGGAGTCCCCGGGGAGCTGTTTTTT CASSQEGGGLAGVPGELFF
TRBJ2-7 NA 15 many TRBV4-1 TGCGCCAGCAGCCAAGAGTGGATGGGGGGCTACGAGCAGTACTTC CASSQEWMGGYEQYF
TRBJ2-5 NA 15 NA TRBV14 TGTGCCAGCAGCCAAGATTCAGGGAGCCCCAGGGCCCAGTACTTC CASSQDSGSPRAQYF
TRBJ1-5 TRBD1 17 few TRBV10-3 TGTGCCACTTCTAGGTCCGGGACAGGGGTGGGCAATCAGCCCCAGCATTTT CATSRSGTGVGNQPQHF
TRBJ1-4 NA 14 few TRBV6-5 TGTGCCAGCAGTTACTCTGGTTCCTCAGAAAAACTGTTTTTT CASSYSGSSEKLFF
TRBJ2-5 NA 15 NA TRBV19 TGTGCCAGTAGTATGACTGAGGTTCAAGAAGAGACCCAGTACTTC CASSMTEVQEETQYF
TRBJ2-6 NA 15 NA TRBV5-4 TGTGCCAGCAGCCTCGACGCAGGTGGGGCCAACGTCCTGACTTTC CASSLDAGGANVLTF
TRBJ2-1 TRBD2 17 many TRBV7-9 TGTGCCAGCAGCTTAGCCCCAGCGGGAGGGCAGTACAATGAGCAGTTCTTC CASSLAPAGGQYNEQFF